Each of the 21 T cell receptor beta chains below was sequenced from the same sample in a study of blood T cell repertoires in COVID-19. Clones were sequenced by immunoSEQ multiplex PCR, and TCRdb holds only the in-frame ones, with some missing. The sample carries nearly 100,000 clones, roughly 84% recorded once. The sample was peripheral blood. The receptors stem from an older woman with acute or convalescent COVID-19.

This chain connects TRBV7-2 to TRBJ1-1, with TRBD1 as a possible D gene (6 bases). Germline-derived CDR1 and CDR2 are SGHTA and FQGNSA. The V end lost 5 bases, the J end lost 3 bases, and 16 bases lay between the germline ends. The CDR3 covers 15 residues. Here the CDR3 reads CASSIQATGHTEAFF. The DNA of the CDR3 is TGTGCCAGCAGCATCCAAGCGACAGGTCACACTGAAGCTTTCTTT.

J is TRBJ1-6 and V is TRBV28, with 8 bases aligning to TRBD1. This CDR3 has 14 amino acids. J was trimmed by 10 bases and V by 5 bases; bases with no gene match: 7. Germline V gene data show CDR1 as MDHEN and CDR2 as SYDVKM. CDR3 in amino acids: CASSPRQGWSPLHF. CDR3 nucleotides: TGTGCCAGCAGTCCGCGACAGGGGTGGTCACCCCTCCACTTT.

This chain joins TRBV5-4 and TRBJ1-6; D gene ambiguous. The CDR3 covers 14 residues. Trimming pared 1 base from V and 9 bases from J, leaving 11 bases between. CDR1 is SGHNT and CDR2 is YYREEE in the germline V gene (reference sequence). This CDR3 reads CASSLPLSGSPLHF. The CDR3 nucleotides are TGTGCCAGCAGCTTGCCCTTATCGGGTTCACCCCTCCACTTT.

The chain carries TRBV5-5 and TRBJ1-1; 8 bases are shared with TRBD1. The V and J ends lost 4 bases and 4 bases, in that order; junction bases with no gene match: 9. The CDR3 has 15 residues. The V gene's germline CDR1 is SGHKS and CDR2 YYEKEE (reference sequence). The DNA for the CDR3 is TGTGCCAGCAGCACCCCGACAGGGGAGGGCACTGAAGCTTTCTTT. As protein: CASSTPTGEGTEAFF.

The chain combines TRBV3-1 (or the pseudogene TRBV3-2) with TRBJ2-2, with a weak D call TRBD2 (6 bases). Per the germline V gene, CDR1 is LGHDT and CDR2 is YNNKEL (reference sequence). The ends were cut back, 4 bases at V and 4 bases at J, with 10 bases in the middle. The CDR3 extends over 14 amino acids. CDR3 sequence (DNA): TGTGCCAGCAGCCGCCCCGGGGGCACCGGGGAGCTGTTTTTT. Its translation is CASSRPGGTGELFF.

The rearrangement links TRBV7-2 to TRBJ2-5; TRBD2 is a possible D gene (5 bases). The ends were cut back, 1 base at V and 5 bases at J, with 14 bases in the middle. Germline loops: CDR1 SGHTA, CDR2 FQGNSA. This CDR3 is 15 amino acids long. The DNA of the CDR3 is TGTGCCAGCAGCTTAGTTTCGGGGTTCGTCGAGACCCAGTACTTC. Protein: CASSLVSGFVETQYF.

The chain couples TRBV28 to TRBJ1-4, with 9 bases fitting TRBD1. The V segment lost 7 bases and the J segment 8 bases; nucleotides outside the gene matches: 8. The CDR3 loop spans 14 amino acids. Germline assignment: CDR1 MDHEN and CDR2 SYDVKM. The CDR3 coding sequence is TGTGCCAGCATTACAGGGGGCGCCGGGGAAAAACTGTTTTTT. It specifies CASITGGAGEKLFF.

The rearrangement joins TRBV7-3 to TRBJ2-5, with 12 bases that match TRBD2. CDR3 size: 16 residues. V lost 2 bases to trimming and J lost 2 bases; unmatched junction nucleotides: 3. Germline assignment: CDR1 SGHTA and CDR2 FQGTGA. The CDR3 protein is CASSLSGTSGQETQYF. The CDR3 DNA sequence: TGTGCCAGCAGCTTATCAGGGACTAGCGGGCAAGAGACCCAGTACTTC. Filled out from reference TRBV7-3 and TRBJ2-5, the complete variable domain reads GAGVSQTPSNKVTEKGKYVELRCDPISGHTALYWYRQSLGQGPEFLIYFQGTGAADDSGLPNDRFFAVRPEGSVSTLKIQRTERGDSAVYLCASSLSGTSGQETQYFGPGTRLLVL.

The chain links TRBV20-1 to TRBJ1-2; D is perhaps TRBD1 (5 bases). The germline gives CDR1 DFQATT, CDR2 SNEGSKA (reference sequence). This CDR3 contains 11 residues. Trimming shortened V by 1 base and J by 8 bases, and 8 bases separated the two germline ends. The CDR3 sequence is CSARVPGGYTF. The CDR3, as DNA: TGCAGTGCTAGAGTCCCAGGGGGCTACACCTTC.

V is TRBV11-3 and J is TRBJ2-1; D is perhaps TRBD1 (5 bases). Per the germline V gene, CDR1 is SGHNT and CDR2 is YENEEA. Between the trimmed V and J ends, which lost 10 bases and 9 bases, there was a span of 19 bases. The CDR3 runs 13 residues. Here the CDR3 reads CATAGKTLGEQFF. CDR3 in DNA: TGTGCCACCGCAGGGAAAACCCTAGGTGAGCAGTTCTTC.

This clone was picked up a small number of times. The chain is built from TRBV7-8 and TRBJ2-5, with 11 bases fitting TRBD2. The CDR3 is 13 residues long. J was trimmed by 7 bases and V by 4 bases; bases with no gene match: 2. Per the germline V gene, CDR1 is SGHVS and CDR2 is FQNEAQ. CDR3 DNA: TGTGCCAGCAGCTCAGGGACTAGCGGGACCCAGTACTTC. It codes for CASSSGTSGTQYF.

The J gene is TRBJ2-1, the V gene TRBV7-9; a weak D match, TRBD2 (6 bases). This CDR3 has 13 amino acids. Between the trimmed V and J ends, which lost 6 bases and 9 bases, there was a span of 15 bases. Germline V gives CDR1 SEHNR, CDR2 FQNEAQ (reference sequence). The CDR3, as DNA: TGTGCCAGCAGGACGGGACTCCGAGGTGAGCAGTTCTTC. Protein sequence: CASRTGLRGEQFF.

V is TRBV11-2 and J is TRBJ2-2; D is possibly TRBD2 (5 bases). This CDR3 has 17 amino acids. Germline V gene data show CDR1 as SGHAT and CDR2 as FQNNGV. Trimming removed 1 base from V and 0 bases from J, with 12 bases in between. In DNA, the CDR3 is TGTGCCAGCAGCTTAGGGACTTGGGCCGCGAACACCGGGGAGCTGTTTTTT. It codes for CASSLGTWAANTGELFF.

The chain is built from TRBV3-1 (or the pseudogene TRBV3-2) and TRBJ2-2, with TRBD2 matching over 8 bases. Germline V gene lookup returns CDR1 LGHDT and CDR2 YNNKEL (reference sequence). With V trimmed by 0 bases and J by 6 bases, 0 bases remained unmatched. The CDR3 has 14 amino acids. The CDR3 sequence: CASSQDGGAGELFF. CDR3 nucleotide sequence: TGTGCCAGCAGCCAAGACGGGGGGGCCGGGGAGCTGTTTTTT.

This chain uses TRBV30 with TRBJ2-7, with TRBD2 matching over 7 bases. In germline, CDR1 is GTSNPN, CDR2 SVGIG (reference sequence). This CDR3 spans 13 amino acids. The J segment lost 2 bases and the V segment lost 4 bases, leaving 5 bases of the junction unmatched. The CDR3 nucleotides are TGTGCCTGGAATGGTCGGGGGGCCTACGAGCAGTACTTC. Translated, it gives CAWNGRGAYEQYF.

V and J are TRBV2 and TRBJ1-6; D possibly corresponds to TRBD1 (6 bases). Germline V gives CDR1 SNHLY, CDR2 FYNNEI. The CDR3 is 17 amino acids. The ends were cut back, 8 bases at V and 6 bases at J, with 23 bases in the middle. CDR3 residues: CASRFLGTLGANSPLHF. CDR3 nucleotide sequence: TGTGCCAGCCGATTCCTAGGGACGTTGGGGGCTAATTCACCCCTCCACTTT.

In its sample, this clone was seen once. This chain joins TRBV30 and TRBJ2-2; D is unclear. This CDR3 has 14 residues. CDR1 is GTSNPN and CDR2 is SVGIG in the germline V gene (reference sequence). V was trimmed by 1 base and J by 0 bases, leaving 6 bases between them. The CDR3 spells CAWSALANTGELFF. The CDR3 DNA sequence: TGTGCCTGGAGTGCCCTTGCGAACACCGGGGAGCTGTTTTTT.

The chain is built from TRBV29-1 and TRBJ1-1, with D possibly being TRBD1 (6 bases). The germline V and J ends were trimmed by 6 bases and 5 bases, with 16 bases remaining between them. The CDR3 sequence is 13 residues long. Germline lookup yields CDR1 SQVTM and CDR2 ANQGSEA. CDR3 sequence reads: CSVVNRAGTEAFF. In DNA, the CDR3 is TGCAGCGTAGTAAACAGGGCCGGGACTGAAGCTTTCTTT.

The rearrangement links TRBV19 to TRBJ1-5; D possibly corresponds to TRBD1 (5 bases). The CDR3 spans 14 residues. CDR1 is LNHDA, CDR2 SQIVND, per germline (reference sequence). The germline V and J ends were trimmed by 3 bases and 7 bases, with 13 bases remaining between them. CDR3 region: CASSMGGARQPQHF. CDR3 nucleotide sequence: TGTGCCAGTAGTATGGGAGGGGCGCGACAGCCCCAGCATTTT.

CDR3 protein: CASSLEGGYTF. CDR3 coding DNA: TGTGCCAGCAGTTTAGAGGGAGGCTACACCTTC. The rearrangement joins TRBV28 to TRBJ1-2; D is unclear. The CDR3 runs to 11 residues. Deletions cut 2 bases from V and 8 bases from J, with 6 bases between. The germline gives CDR1 MDHEN, CDR2 SYDVKM.

The gene calls are TRBV29-1 and TRBJ1-2; maybe TRBD1 (5 bases). CDR3 size: 12 residues. V lost 5 bases and J 1 base, leaving 8 bases between the germline ends. Germline V gene data show CDR1 as SQVTM and CDR2 as ANQGSEA. The CDR3 DNA follows: TGCAGCGTTTGGGGGGGTAACTATGGCTACACCTTC. As protein: CSVWGGNYGYTF. Variable domain in full (rest from reference TRBV29-1 and TRBJ1-2): SAVISQKPSRDICQRGTSLTIQCQVDSQVTMMFWYRQQPGQSLTLIATANQGSEATYESGFVIDKFPISRPNLTFSTLTVSNMSPEDSSIYLCSVWGGNYGYTFGSGTRLTVV.